The TCR beta chain under discussion was sequenced for a study of tumor and adjacent non-tumor tissue in lung cancer. Whole-study context: On average, productive TCRbeta reads reached roughly 3.9 million per sample.

The template was RNA from unsorted bulk tissue. A modified ARM-PCR protocol with three rounds of nested PCR amplified TCRbeta. From the multiplex PCR reads, TCRdb called clonotypes with MiXCR, one entry per CDR3 protein. The table lists around 210,000 distinct CDR3 sequences, 71% of them singletons. What was sequenced was lung tumor tissue. This receptor was taken from a man in his fifties or sixties with non-small cell lung cancer.

In nucleotides, the CDR3 is TGTGCCAGCAGACCGACAGGGGGCAACGAGCAGTACTTC. Protein product: CASRPTGGNEQYF. The chain combines TRBV7-9 with TRBJ2-7, with TRBD1 matching over 10 bases. The CDR3 is made up of 13 amino acids. Germline assignment: CDR1 SEHNR and CDR2 FQNEAQ (reference sequence). Germline trimming cut 6 bases from V and 5 bases from J; bases unmatched to any gene: 4.